The 8 T cell receptor beta chains reported below all come from one sample, sequenced in a study of tumor-infiltrating lymphocytes in oesophageal squamous cell carcinoma. TCRdb itself ran the PCR reads through MiXCR, one entry per CDR3 protein. Here the sample spans under 20,000 distinct CDR3 sequences, over 50% being singletons. The sample taken for sequencing was esophageal tumor tissue. The receptors come from a female donor with esophageal squamous cell carcinoma.

The chain couples TRBV6-6 to TRBJ2-4; 8 bases align to TRBD2. Matching the DNA end better, TRBJ2-1 makes the J call doubtful. Looked up from germline, CDR1 is MNHNY and CDR2 is SVGAGI (reference sequence). The CDR3 has 16 residues. The DNA for the CDR3 is TGTGCCAGCAGTGGTCCCGGACTAGCAGCCTACAATGAGCAGTTCTTC. This sequence encodes CASSGPGLAAYNEQFF.

The gene calls are TRBV5-5 and TRBJ2-6; 8 positions match TRBD1. Trimming removed 7 bases from V and 0 bases from J; junction bases left unmatched: 15. Germline V lookup: CDR1 SGHKS, CDR2 YYEKEE (reference sequence). The CDR3 runs to 19 residues. CDR3 region: CASAWNTGGSFSGANVLTF. CDR3 in DNA: TGTGCCAGCGCCTGGAATACAGGGGGATCGTTCTCTGGGGCCAACGTCCTGACTTTC.

The rearrangement joins TRBV11-2 to TRBJ1-1, with D possibly matching TRBD2 (5 bases). The end of the DNA fits TRBJ2-3 better, so the J call may be wrong. CDR1 and CDR2 (germline): SGHAT, FQNNGV. CDR3 length: 17 amino acids. DNA of the CDR3: TGTGCCAGCAGCGTTTTATTGGGTGGAGGACGCACAGATACGCAGTATTTT. As protein: CASSVLLGGGRTDTQYF.

This chain uses TRBV6-5 with TRBJ2-5; 15 nucleotides match TRBD2. The CDR3 sequence is 15 residues long. V dropped 8 bases and J dropped 11; count of bases not matched to a gene: 12. The germline gives CDR1 MNHEY, CDR2 SVGAGI. CDR3 sequence (DNA): TGTGCCAGCCACATCGGGACTAGCGGGGGGAATGAGCAGTACTTC. It is translated as CASHIGTSGGNEQYF.

This rearrangement joins TRBV6-6 to TRBJ2-7; D gene unclear. The J call may be faulty, since TRBJ2-5 better matches the DNA end. This CDR3 region has 13 residues. Germline CDR1 MNHNY, CDR2 SVGAGI (reference sequence). CDR3 sequence (DNA): TGTGCCAGCAGTTACTCTTCCCAAGAGACCCAGTACTTC. Its protein product is CASSYSSQETQYF.

The V gene is TRBV7-2, the J gene TRBJ2-5; D gene ambiguous. Germline V gives CDR1 SGHTA, CDR2 FQGNSA. Deletions cut 2 bases from V and 1 base from J, with 8 bases between. The CDR3 is made up of 14 amino acids. The CDR3 protein is CASSLRLSQETQYF. As DNA, the CDR3 is TGTGCCAGCAGCTTAAGACTCAGCCAAGAGACCCAGTACTTC.

The chain is built from TRBV19 and TRBJ2-7; 9 nucleotides align to TRBD2. The J call is doubtful: the DNA matches TRBJ2-1 better. Germline CDR1 reads LNHDA; CDR2 reads SQIVND (reference sequence). The CDR3 covers 13 residues. The CDR3 nucleotides read TGTGCCAGCGGGCGGGAGGGCCCCAATGAGCAGTTCTTC. It is translated as CASGREGPNEQFF.

The chain couples TRBV7-8 to TRBJ2-7; D perhaps matches TRBD2 (7 bases). Between the trimmed V and J ends, which lost 1 base and 4 bases, there was a span of 17 bases. Germline CDR1 is SGHVS and CDR2 is FQNEAQ. This CDR3 comprises 16 residues. The CDR3 sequence is CASSLEGGSGGYEQYF. The CDR3 DNA is TGTGCCAGCAGCTTAGAGGGGGGCTCGGGGGGTTACGAGCAGTACTTC.